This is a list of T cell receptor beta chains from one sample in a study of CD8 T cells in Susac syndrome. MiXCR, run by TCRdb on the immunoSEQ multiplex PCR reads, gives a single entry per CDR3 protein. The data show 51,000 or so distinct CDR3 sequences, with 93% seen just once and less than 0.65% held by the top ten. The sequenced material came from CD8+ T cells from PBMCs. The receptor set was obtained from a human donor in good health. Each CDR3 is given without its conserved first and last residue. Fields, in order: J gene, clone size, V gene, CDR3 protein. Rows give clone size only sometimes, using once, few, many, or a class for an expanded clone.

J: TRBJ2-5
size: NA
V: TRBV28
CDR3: ASSELRTPGETQY

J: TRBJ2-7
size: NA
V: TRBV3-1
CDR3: ASSQDWGPYEQY

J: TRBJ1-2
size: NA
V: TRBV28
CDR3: ASRPQGYGYT

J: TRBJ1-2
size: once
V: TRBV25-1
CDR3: ASRARGGNYGYT

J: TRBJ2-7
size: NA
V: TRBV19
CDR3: ASRHRDRAIYEQY

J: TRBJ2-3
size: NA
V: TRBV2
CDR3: TSGGDSTDTQY

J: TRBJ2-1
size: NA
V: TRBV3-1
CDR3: ASSQDTTSGRIPEQF

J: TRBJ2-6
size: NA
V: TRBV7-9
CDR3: ASSSGAAVAGANVLT

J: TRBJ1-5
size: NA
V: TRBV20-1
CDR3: SALDRVNQPQH

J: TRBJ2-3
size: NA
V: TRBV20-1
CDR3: SARDYYERVADTQY

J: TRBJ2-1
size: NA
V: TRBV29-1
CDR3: SVGTSDYNEQF

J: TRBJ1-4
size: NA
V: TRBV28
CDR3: ASSLGGRINEKLF

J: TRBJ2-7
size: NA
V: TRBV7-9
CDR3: ASSLVLQPHEQY

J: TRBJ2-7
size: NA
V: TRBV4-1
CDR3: ASSQGFVGTSGSYEQY

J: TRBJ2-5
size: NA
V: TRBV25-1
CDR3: ASSPRDRGGETQY

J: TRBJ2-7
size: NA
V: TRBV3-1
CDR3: ASSQDGDSEQY

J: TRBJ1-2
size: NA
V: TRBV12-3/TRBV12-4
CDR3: ASSLTGGANGYT

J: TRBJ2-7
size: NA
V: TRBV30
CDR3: AWGPGSLNEQY

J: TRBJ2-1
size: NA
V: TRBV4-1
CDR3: ASSQGGRLQF

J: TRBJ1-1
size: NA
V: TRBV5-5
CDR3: ASSLWGGKTEAF

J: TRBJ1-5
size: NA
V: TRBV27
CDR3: ASSGTGYGTPQH

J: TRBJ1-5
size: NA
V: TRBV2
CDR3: ASNGGQYSNQPQH

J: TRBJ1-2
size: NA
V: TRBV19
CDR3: ASSIDSLDSRSEGYT

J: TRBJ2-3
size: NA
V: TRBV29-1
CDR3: SVEQGHSTDTQY

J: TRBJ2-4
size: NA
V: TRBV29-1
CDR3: SVEEPSRNIQY

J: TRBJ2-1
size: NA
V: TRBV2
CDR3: ASRRTSGRRDEQF

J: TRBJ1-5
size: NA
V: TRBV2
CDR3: ASRRPGTGEGSNQPQH

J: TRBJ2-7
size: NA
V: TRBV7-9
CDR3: ASSFSGSEQY

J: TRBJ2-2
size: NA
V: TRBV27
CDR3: ASTTGGGTKELF

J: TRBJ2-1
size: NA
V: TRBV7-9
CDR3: ASSFPGHNEQF

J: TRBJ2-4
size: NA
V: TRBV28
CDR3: ASSLPESLAKNIQY

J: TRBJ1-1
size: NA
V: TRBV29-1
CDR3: SGGTGDTEAF

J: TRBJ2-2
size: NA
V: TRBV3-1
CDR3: ASSQREGGYSGELF

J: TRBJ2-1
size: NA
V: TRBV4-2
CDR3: ASSGSSGRNEQF